Below are 2 T cell receptor beta chains sequenced from a single sample in a study of T cells in Graves' hyperthyroidism and ophthalmopathy. Amplified TCR beta CDR3 regions derived from RNA transcripts. HTBI primers drove first-round RT-PCR of the TCR CDR3. TCRdb itself ran the multiplex PCR reads through MiXCR, one entry per CDR3 protein. The data show about 560,000 distinct CDR3 sequences, 15% to 20% seen once. The sample consisted of blood. These TCRs come from a woman aged 18-29 years with Graves' hyperthyroidism.

This clonotype was counted many times. This chain joins TRBV7-2 and TRBJ2-7, with TRBD2 as a possible D gene (6 bases). CDR1 SGHTA and CDR2 FQGNSA come from the germline V gene. V gave up 7 bases and J gave up 5 bases, with 18 bases separating them. CDR3 size: 14 residues. CDR3 amino acids: CASTIGGVLDEQYF. The CDR3, as DNA: TGTGCCAGCACCATAGGAGGGGTTCTTGACGAGCAGTACTTC.

The chain has TRBV20-1 and TRBJ1-6, with TRBD1 matching 8 bases. After removal of 3 bases from V and 10 bases from J, the junction contained 5 bases not matched to a gene. Germline V gene sequence: CDR1 DFQATT, CDR2 SNEGSKA (reference sequence). This CDR3 has 13 residues. CDR3 DNA sequence: TGCAGTGCTAGGAACGACAGGGGATCACCCCTCCACTTT. This gives the protein CSARNDRGSPLHF.